The source of this TCR beta chain is a study of blood T cell repertoires in COVID-19 (TCRdb year 2020). Turning to the overall study: Samples covering the acute and convalescent phases of COVID-19 were provided by collaborators in the United States, Italy and Spain. The prospective study material was composed of cDNA or gDNA derived from T cells, B-cell-depleted T cells, or PBMCs. The dataset comprised deeply sampled blood TCRbeta repertoires from subjects exposed to, actively infected with, or recovered from COVID-19. A freely available public database, intended as a resource for researchers studying the immune response to SARS-CoV-2, is where the repertoires were released. Samples were obtained from the ongoing ImmuneRACE study (first 160 participants) and from 1,254 subjects provided by 6 global collaborators. The sample metadata nearly always contained a de-identified subject ID, COVID-19 status, age in years and sex. Where available, HLA class I and class II types were obtained from metadata supplied by the sample provider rather than from assay-based typing. The study at large found these results: Clinical and demographic metadata were provided uncurated, with the amount varying by source and participant.

From a lookup of the germline V gene, CDR1 and CDR2 are KGHSH and LQKENI. Measured from the cysteine to the phenylalanine, the CDR3 is 14 residues long. Just the 42-base CDR3 DNA is kept, in frame starting at base 1. Between the V and J ends, shortened by 6 bases and 1 base respectively, the junction contains 12 bases. For this clone: Its antigen target is currently unknown. The record has no base qualities; no much larger clone is one base away.

The collaborating institutions used their own protocols to collect whole blood in K2EDTA tubes. For TCRbeta analysis, collaborator samples were shipped as frozen whole blood, as isolated PBMCs, or as DNA extracted from either sample type. TCRbeta CDR3 regions were amplified from genomic DNA by means of the immunoSEQ Assay, a bias-controlled multiplex PCR. The study's processing was this. Nucleated cell counts per sample were estimated from amplification of reference gene primers within the assay. To quantify the absolute abundance of each unique TCRbeta CDR3 rearrangement, sequence reads were collapsed and filtered. For each sample, productive Simpson clonality was calculated by taking the square root of Simpson's diversity index across productive rearrangements. TCRdb retrieved this table from immuneACCESS and kept in-frame rearrangements only. Not all clones are present; in checked studies, unresolved V genes account for under half, and no reason is known for the remainder. The V and J calls and clone size are taken from that table; D and trimming were inferred from the DNA. The sample includes 65,000 to 85,000 clones, with approximately 80% observed a single time. 15% to 20% of the sample is taken by the ten largest.

The source of this sequence is a woman in her sixties with acute or convalescent COVID-19. Sequencing used peripheral blood. The chain uses TRBV18 and TRBJ2-5; the best D guess is TRBD2, with 6 bases matching. The CDR3 reads CASSGGPIQETQYF. At the DNA level, the sequence is TGTGCCAGCTCCGGGGGACCCATCCAAGAGACCCAGTACTTC.